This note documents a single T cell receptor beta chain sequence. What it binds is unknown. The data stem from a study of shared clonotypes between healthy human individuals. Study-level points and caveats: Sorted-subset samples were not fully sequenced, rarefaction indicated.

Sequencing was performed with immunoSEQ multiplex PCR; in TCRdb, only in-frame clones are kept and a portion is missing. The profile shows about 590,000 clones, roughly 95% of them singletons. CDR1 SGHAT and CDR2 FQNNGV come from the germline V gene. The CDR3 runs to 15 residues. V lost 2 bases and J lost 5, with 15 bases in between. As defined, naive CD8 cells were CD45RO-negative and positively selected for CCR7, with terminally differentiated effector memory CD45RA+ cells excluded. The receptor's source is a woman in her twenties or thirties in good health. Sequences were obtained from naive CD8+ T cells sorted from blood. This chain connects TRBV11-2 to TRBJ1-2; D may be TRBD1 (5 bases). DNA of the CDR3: TGTGCCAGCAGCTTACCGGGTTGGGGGATTTATGGCTACACCTTC. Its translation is CASSLPGWGIYGYTF.